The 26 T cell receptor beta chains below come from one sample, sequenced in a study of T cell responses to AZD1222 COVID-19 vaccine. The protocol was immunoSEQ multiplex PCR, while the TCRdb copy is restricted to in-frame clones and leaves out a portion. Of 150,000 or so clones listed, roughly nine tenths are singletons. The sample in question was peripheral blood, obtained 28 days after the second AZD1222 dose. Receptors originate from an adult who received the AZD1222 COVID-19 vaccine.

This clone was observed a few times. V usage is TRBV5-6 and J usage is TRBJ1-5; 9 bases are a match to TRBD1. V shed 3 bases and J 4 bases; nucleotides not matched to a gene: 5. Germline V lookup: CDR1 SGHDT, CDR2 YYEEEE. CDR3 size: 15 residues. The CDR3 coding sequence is TGTGCCAGCAGCTACTCCGGGACAGGGAATCAGCCCCAGCATTTT. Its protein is CASSYSGTGNQPQHF.

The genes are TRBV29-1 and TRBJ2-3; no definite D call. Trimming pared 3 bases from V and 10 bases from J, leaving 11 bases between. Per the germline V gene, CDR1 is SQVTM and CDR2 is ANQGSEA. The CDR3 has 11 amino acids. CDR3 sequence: CSVDRSWAQYF. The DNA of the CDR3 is TGCAGCGTTGACAGATCTTGGGCGCAGTATTTT.

The chain's CDR3 is CASSLEVGTGSNSPLHF. The CDR3 nucleotides are TGTGCCAGCAGCTTAGAGGTGGGGACAGGGTCCAATTCACCCCTCCACTTT. The rearrangement links TRBV7-2 to TRBJ1-6; 9 nucleotides align to TRBD1. The CDR3 loop spans 17 amino acids. Per the germline V gene, CDR1 is SGHTA and CDR2 is FQGNSA. J was trimmed by 7 bases and V by 1 base; bases with no gene match: 8.

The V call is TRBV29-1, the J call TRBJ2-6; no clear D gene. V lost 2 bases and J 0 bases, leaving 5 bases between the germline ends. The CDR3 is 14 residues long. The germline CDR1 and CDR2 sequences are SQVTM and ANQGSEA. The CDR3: CSVERSSGANVLTF. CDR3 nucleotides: TGCAGCGTTGAACGAAGCTCTGGGGCCAACGTCCTGACTTTC.

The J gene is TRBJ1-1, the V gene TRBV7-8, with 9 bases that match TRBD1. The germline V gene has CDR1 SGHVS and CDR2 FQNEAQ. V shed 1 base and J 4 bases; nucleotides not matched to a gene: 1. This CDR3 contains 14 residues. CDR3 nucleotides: TGTGCCAGCAGCTTAGGGGACAGGGTCACTGAAGCTTTCTTT. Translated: CASSLGDRVTEAFF.

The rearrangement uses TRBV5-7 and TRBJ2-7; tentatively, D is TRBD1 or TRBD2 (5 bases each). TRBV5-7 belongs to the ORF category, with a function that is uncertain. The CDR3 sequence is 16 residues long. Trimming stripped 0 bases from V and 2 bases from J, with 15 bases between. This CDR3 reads CASSLDFWQGPYEQYF. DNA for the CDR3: TGTGCCAGCAGCTTGGATTTCTGGCAGGGACCCTACGAGCAGTACTTC.

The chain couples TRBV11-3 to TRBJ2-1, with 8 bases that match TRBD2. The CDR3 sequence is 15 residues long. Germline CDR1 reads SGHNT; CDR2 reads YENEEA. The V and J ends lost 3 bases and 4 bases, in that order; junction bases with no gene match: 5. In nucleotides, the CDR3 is TGTGCCAGCAGCTTTGGTTCGGGAGGGTACAATGAGCAGTTCTTC. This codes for CASSFGSGGYNEQFF.

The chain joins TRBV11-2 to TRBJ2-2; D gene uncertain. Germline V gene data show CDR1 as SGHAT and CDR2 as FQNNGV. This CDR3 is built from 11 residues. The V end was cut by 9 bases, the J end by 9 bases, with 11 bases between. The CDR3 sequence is CASRIERELFF. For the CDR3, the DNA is TGTGCCAGTCGGATCGAAAGGGAGCTGTTTTTT.

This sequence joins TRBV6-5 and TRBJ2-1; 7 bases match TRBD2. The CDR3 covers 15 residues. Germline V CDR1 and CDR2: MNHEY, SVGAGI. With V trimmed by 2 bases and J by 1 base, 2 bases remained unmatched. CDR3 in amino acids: CASSYGRGSYNEQFF. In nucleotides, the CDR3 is TGTGCCAGCAGTTACGGGAGGGGTTCCTACAATGAGCAGTTCTTC.

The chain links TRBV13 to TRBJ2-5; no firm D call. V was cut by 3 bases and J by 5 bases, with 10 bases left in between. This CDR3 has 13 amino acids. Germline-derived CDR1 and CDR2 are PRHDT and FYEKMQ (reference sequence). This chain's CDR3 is CASSFPPRETQYF. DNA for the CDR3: TGTGCCAGCAGCTTTCCCCCCCGGGAGACCCAGTACTTC.

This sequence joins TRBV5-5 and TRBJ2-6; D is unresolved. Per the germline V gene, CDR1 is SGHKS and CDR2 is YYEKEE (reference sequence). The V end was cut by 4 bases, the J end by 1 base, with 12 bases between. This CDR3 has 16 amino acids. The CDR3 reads CASSPQVGSGANVLTF. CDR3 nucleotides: TGTGCCAGCAGCCCCCAAGTCGGGTCTGGGGCCAACGTCCTGACTTTC.

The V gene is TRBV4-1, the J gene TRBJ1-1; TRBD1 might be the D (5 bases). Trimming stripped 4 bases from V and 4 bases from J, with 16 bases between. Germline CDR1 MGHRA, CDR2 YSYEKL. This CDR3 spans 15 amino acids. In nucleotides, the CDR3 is TGCGCCAGCAGCCTCGAACGGGGCCCGATCACTGAAGCTTTCTTT. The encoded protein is CASSLERGPITEAFF.

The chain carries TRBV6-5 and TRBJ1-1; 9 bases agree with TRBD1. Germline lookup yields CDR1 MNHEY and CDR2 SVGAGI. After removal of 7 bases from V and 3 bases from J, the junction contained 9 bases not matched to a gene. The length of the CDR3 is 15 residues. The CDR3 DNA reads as TGTGCCAGCACCCGAAGGGGACAGGGTTACACTGAAGCTTTCTTT. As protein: CASTRRGQGYTEAFF.

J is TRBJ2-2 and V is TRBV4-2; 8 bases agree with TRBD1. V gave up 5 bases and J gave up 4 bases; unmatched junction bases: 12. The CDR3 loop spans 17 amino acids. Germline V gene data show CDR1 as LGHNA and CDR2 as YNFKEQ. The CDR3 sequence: CASSLSRGRRGTGELFF. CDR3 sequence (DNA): TGTGCCAGCAGCTTAAGCAGGGGGCGTCGCGGCACCGGGGAGCTGTTTTTT.

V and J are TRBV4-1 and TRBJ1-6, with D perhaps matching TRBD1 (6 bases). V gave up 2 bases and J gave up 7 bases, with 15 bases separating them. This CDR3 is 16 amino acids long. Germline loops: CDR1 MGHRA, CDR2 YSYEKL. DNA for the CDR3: TGCGCCAGCAGCCAACCACCGGGACATAGGAATTCACCCCTCCACTTT. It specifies CASSQPPGHRNSPLHF.

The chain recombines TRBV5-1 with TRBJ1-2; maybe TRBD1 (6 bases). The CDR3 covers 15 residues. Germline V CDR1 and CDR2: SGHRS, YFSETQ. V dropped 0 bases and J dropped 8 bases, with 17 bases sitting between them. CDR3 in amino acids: CASSLAGTRQVGYTF. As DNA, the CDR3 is TGCGCCAGCAGCTTGGCCGGTACGAGACAGGTCGGCTACACCTTC.

The CDR3 nucleotides read TGCGCCAGCAGACTGGGGCAGAGAAACACCGGGGAGCTGTTTTTT. Translated: CASRLGQRNTGELFF. The rearrangement links TRBV5-1 to TRBJ2-2, with D possibly TRBD1 on 5 matching bases. The CDR3 has 15 residues. V shed 5 bases and J shed 2 bases, with 13 bases lying between them. Germline CDR1 and CDR2: SGHRS and YFSETQ.

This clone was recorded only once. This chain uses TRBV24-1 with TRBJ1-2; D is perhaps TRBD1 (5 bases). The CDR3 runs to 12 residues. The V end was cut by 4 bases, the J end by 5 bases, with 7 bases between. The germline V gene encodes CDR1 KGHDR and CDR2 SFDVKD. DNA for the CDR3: TGTGCCACCAGTGACTCAGGGTATGGCTACACCTTC. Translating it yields CATSDSGYGYTF.

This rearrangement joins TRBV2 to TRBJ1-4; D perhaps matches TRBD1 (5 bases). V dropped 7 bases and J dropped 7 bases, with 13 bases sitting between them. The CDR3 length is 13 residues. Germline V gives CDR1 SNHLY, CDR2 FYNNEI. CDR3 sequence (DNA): TGTGCCAGCATAGGTGACAGTCGTGAAAAACTGTTTTTT. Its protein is CASIGDSREKLFF.

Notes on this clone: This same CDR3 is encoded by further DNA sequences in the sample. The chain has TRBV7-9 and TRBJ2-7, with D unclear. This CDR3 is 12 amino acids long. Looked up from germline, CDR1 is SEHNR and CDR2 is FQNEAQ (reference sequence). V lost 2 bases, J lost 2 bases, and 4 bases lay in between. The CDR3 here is CASSLTTYEQYF. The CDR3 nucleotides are TGTGCCAGCAGCTTAACCACCTACGAGCAGTACTTC.

The CDR3 DNA follows: TGTGCCAGTAGCATCCCCGCTGAAGGTAGCAATCAGCCCCAGCATTTT. Its protein product is CASSIPAEGSNQPQHF. The rearrangement links TRBV19 to TRBJ1-5, with no clear D. This CDR3 is 16 amino acids long. V lost 6 bases, J lost 0 bases, and 15 bases lay in between. In germline, CDR1 is LNHDA, CDR2 SQIVND (reference sequence).

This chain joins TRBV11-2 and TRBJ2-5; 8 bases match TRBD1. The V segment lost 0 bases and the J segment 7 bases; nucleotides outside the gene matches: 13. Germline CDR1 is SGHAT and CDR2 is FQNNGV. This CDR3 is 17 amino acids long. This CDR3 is CASSLDSRDRGRGTQYF. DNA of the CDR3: TGTGCCAGCAGCTTAGATAGCAGAGACAGGGGAAGAGGGACCCAGTACTTC.

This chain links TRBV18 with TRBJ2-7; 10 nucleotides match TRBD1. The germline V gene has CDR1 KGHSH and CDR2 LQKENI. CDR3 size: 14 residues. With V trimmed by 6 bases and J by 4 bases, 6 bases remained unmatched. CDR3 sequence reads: CASSSTGGIYEQYF. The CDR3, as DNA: TGTGCCAGCTCGTCGACAGGGGGCATATACGAGCAGTACTTC.

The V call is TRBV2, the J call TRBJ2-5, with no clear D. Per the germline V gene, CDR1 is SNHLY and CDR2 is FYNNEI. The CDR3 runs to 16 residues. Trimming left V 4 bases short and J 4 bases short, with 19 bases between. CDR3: CASSAARLPFPETQYF. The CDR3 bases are TGTGCCAGCAGTGCCGCGCGACTCCCATTCCCAGAGACCCAGTACTTC.

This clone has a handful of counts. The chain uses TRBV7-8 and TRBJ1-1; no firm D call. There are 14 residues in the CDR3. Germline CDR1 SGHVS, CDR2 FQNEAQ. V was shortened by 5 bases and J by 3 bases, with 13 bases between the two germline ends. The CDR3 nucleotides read TGTGCCAGCAGCCCGCAAACTGGGGACACTGAAGCTTTCTTT. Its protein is CASSPQTGDTEAFF.

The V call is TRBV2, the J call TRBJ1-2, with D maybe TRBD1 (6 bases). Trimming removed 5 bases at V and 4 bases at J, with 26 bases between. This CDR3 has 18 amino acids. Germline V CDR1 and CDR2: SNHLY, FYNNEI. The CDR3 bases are TGTGCCAGCAGTACCGCGGCGGGGGTATCAGGGGTTCTCTATGGCTACACCTTC. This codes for CASSTAAGVSGVLYGYTF.